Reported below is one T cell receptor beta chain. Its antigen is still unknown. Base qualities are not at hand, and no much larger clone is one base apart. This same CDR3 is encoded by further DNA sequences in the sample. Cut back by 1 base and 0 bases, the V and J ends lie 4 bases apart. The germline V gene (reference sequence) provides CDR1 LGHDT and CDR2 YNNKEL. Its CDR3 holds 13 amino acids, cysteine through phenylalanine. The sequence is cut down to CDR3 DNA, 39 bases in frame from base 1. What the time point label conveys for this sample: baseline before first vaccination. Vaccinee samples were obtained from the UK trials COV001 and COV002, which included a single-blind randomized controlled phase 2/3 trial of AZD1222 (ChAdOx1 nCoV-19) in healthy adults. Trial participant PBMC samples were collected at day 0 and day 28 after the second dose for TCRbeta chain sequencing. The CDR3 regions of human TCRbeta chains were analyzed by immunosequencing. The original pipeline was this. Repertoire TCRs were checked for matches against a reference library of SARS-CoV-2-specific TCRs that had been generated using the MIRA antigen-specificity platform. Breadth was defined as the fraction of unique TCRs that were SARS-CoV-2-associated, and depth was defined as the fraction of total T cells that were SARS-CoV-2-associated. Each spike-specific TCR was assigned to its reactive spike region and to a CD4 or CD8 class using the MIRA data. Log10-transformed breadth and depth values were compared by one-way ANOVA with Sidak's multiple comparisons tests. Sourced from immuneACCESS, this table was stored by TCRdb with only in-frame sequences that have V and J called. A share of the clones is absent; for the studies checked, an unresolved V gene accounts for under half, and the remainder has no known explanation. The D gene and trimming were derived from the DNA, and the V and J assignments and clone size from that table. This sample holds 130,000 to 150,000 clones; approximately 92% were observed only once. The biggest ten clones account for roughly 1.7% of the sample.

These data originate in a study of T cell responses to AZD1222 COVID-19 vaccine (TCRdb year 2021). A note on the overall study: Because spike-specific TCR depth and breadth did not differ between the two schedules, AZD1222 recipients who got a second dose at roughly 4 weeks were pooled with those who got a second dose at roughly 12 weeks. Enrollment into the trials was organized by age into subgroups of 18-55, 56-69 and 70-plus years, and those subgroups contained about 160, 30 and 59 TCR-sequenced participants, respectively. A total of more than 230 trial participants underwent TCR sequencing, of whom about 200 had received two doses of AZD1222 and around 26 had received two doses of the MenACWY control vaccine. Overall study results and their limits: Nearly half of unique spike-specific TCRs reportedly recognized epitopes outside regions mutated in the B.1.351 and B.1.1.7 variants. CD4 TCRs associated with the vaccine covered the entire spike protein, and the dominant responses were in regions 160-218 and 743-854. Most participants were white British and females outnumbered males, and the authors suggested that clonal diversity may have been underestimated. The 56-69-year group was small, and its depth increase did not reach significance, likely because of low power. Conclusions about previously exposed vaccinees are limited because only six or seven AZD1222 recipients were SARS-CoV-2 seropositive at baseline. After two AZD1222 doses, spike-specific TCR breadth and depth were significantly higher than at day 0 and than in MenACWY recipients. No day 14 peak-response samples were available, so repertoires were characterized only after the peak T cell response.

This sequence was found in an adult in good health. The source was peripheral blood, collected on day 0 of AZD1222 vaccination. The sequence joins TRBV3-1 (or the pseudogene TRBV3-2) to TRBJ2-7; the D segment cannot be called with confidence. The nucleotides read TGTGCCAGCAGCCAAGTTAACTCCTACGAGCAGTACTTC. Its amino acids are CASSQVNSYEQYF.